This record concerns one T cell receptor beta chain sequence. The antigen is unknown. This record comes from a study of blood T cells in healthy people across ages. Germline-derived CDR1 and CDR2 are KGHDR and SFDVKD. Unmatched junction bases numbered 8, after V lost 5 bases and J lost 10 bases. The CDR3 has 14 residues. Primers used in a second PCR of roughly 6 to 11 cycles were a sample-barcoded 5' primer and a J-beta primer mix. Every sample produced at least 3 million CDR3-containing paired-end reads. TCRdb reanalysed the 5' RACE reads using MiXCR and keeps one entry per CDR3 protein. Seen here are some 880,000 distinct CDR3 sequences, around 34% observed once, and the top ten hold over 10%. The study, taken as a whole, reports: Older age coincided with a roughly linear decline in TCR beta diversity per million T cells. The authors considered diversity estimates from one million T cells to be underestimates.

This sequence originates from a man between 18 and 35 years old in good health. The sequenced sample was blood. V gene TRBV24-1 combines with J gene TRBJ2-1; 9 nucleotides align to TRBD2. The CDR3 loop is CATSAAGGRFEQFF. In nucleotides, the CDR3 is TGTGCCACCAGTGCGGCGGGGGGGCGGTTCGAGCAGTTCTTC.